Following are 22 T cell receptor beta chains from one sample sequenced in a study of blood T cell repertoires in COVID-19. Libraries were prepared by immunoSEQ multiplex PCR; TCRdb keeps only in-frame clonotypes and omits some of them. The data show 55,000 to 75,000 clones, about 88% seen once. Sequencing was done on a sample of peripheral blood. Source of these receptors: a man between 60 and 75 years old with acute or convalescent COVID-19.

The rearrangement uses TRBV6-6 and TRBJ1-6; 7 bases are a match to TRBD1. The CDR3 runs 16 residues. Germline V CDR1 and CDR2: MNHNY, SVGAGI (reference sequence). V lost 2 bases to trimming and J lost 6 bases; unmatched junction nucleotides: 7. CDR3 nucleotides: TGTGCCAGCAGTTACCCAGACGGGACAGCTAATTCACCCCTCCACTTT. Protein sequence: CASSYPDGTANSPLHF.

This clone was seen only once. The CDR3 DNA reads TGTGCCAGCAGCAAAGACCGGGTCATCATTCAACCCCTCCACTTT. Its protein is CASSKDRVIIQPLHF. V usage is TRBV21-1 and J usage is TRBJ1-6. TRBV21-1 is a documented pseudogene. This CDR3 is 15 amino acids long.

The CDR3 loop reads CASSLPGQDNEKLFF. In DNA form, the CDR3 reads TGTGCCAGCTCACTCCCGGGACAGGATAATGAAAAACTGTTTTTT. The V gene is TRBV18, the J gene TRBJ1-4, with 8 bases aligning to TRBD1. The V segment lost 4 bases and the J segment 4 bases; nucleotides outside the gene matches: 5. The CDR3 totals 15 residues. The V gene's germline CDR1 is KGHSH and CDR2 LQKENI.

The rearrangement joins TRBV11-2 to TRBJ2-6; a weak D match, TRBD1 (6 bases). V was cut by 5 bases and J by 0 bases, with 17 bases left in between. The CDR3 runs to 18 residues. Germline V CDR1 and CDR2: SGHAT, FQNNGV. CDR3 loop: CASSTHRVYSSGANVLTF. CDR3 nucleotide sequence: TGTGCCAGCAGCACCCACAGGGTTTATAGCTCTGGGGCCAACGTCCTGACTTTC.

V and J are TRBV5-1 and TRBJ1-3; maybe TRBD1 (5 bases). V dropped 4 bases and J dropped 7 bases, with 12 bases sitting between them. The CDR3 covers 13 residues. Looked up from germline, CDR1 is SGHRS and CDR2 is YFSETQ. The CDR3 nucleotides read TGCGCCAGCAGCGTGGGACCCGGGAACACCATATATTTT. Translation gives CASSVGPGNTIYF.

The gene calls are TRBV7-8 and TRBJ2-3; the D gene is possibly TRBD2 (5 bases). The CDR3 extends over 14 amino acids. CDR1 SGHVS and CDR2 FQNEAQ come from the germline V gene. Deletions cut 6 bases from V and 6 bases from J, with 16 bases between. DNA of the CDR3: TGTGCCAGCAGGCAAGGGTCTAGCCCGGATACGCAGTATTTT. Translated, it gives CASRQGSSPDTQYF.

DNA for the CDR3: TGTGCCAGCAGTGGGGACAGGGAGAATGAGCAGTTCTTC. It is translated as CASSGDRENEQFF. The V call is TRBV2, the J call TRBJ2-1; 9 positions match TRBD1. Losses at the gene ends were 4 bases for V and 7 bases for J; bases not matched to a gene: 2. The germline V gene encodes CDR1 SNHLY and CDR2 FYNNEI. The CDR3 extends over 13 amino acids.

This clone turned up a few times. The chain links TRBV5-4 to TRBJ2-6; D not resolved. The CDR3 extends over 15 amino acids. Germline V gene data show CDR1 as SGHNT and CDR2 as YYREEE (reference sequence). Deletions cut 1 base from V and 2 bases from J, with 7 bases between. In DNA, the CDR3 is TGTGCCAGCAGCTTGCTCCGGGCTGGGGCCAACGTCCTGACTTTC. This gives the protein CASSLLRAGANVLTF.

This CDR3 reads CASSTGRGSNYGYTF. CDR3 sequence (DNA): TGTGCCAGCAGTACAGGACGGGGGTCTAACTATGGCTACACCTTC. The gene calls are TRBV6-5 and TRBJ1-2, with D possibly matching TRBD1 (5 bases). The CDR3 length is 15 residues. CDR1 MNHEY and CDR2 SVGAGI come from the germline V gene. Trimming removed 5 bases at V and 0 bases at J, with 13 bases between.

The chain has TRBV11-3 and TRBJ2-7, with 10 bases fitting TRBD1. The ends lost 6 bases at V and 3 bases at J; junction bases unmatched: 14. CDR3 length: 17 amino acids. In germline, CDR1 is SGHNT, CDR2 YENEEA. This CDR3 is CASSGGLPGQGYYEQYF. The CDR3 nucleotides are TGTGCCAGCAGTGGGGGCCTACCGGGACAGGGGTACTACGAGCAGTACTTC.

The chain couples TRBV30 to TRBJ1-2; maybe TRBD1 (5 bases). The CDR3 contains 15 residues. Germline loops: CDR1 GTSNPN, CDR2 SVGIG (reference sequence). V lost 1 base to trimming and J lost 8 bases, with 20 bases between them. The CDR3 loop reads CAWSGLWGPLGGYTF. The CDR3 DNA reads as TGTGCCTGGAGTGGTCTTTGGGGCCCCCTGGGGGGCTACACCTTC.

This chain connects TRBV6-5 to TRBJ1-2; TRBD1 matches at 7 bases. Trimming at V came to 6 bases and at J to 4 bases, leaving 11 bases not matched to a gene. The CDR3 loop spans 15 amino acids. Germline V gives CDR1 MNHEY, CDR2 SVGAGI. The CDR3 DNA sequence: TGTGCCAGCAGGATTTACAGGGGAGAGACCTATGGCTACACCTTC. It encodes CASRIYRGETYGYTF.

The V call is TRBV6-5, the J call TRBJ1-5; D unresolved. The ends were cut back, 4 bases at V and 1 base at J, with 8 bases in the middle. Per germline, CDR1 MNHEY and CDR2 SVGAGI. The CDR3 has 14 amino acids. CDR3 coding DNA: TGTGCCAGCAGTTTTCGGTCAAGCAATCAGCCCCAGCATTTT. Translating it yields CASSFRSSNQPQHF.

The chain joins TRBV5-1 to TRBJ1-1, with D unclear. CDR3 length: 17 residues. Germline V gene sequence: CDR1 SGHRS, CDR2 YFSETQ. V lost 1 base and J lost 0, with 16 bases in between. The CDR3 is CASSLKGVTEMNTEAFF. The CDR3 DNA reads TGCGCCAGCAGCTTGAAAGGCGTTACAGAGATGAACACTGAAGCTTTCTTT.

The chain combines TRBV29-1 with TRBJ2-3, with TRBD2 matching 12 bases. The CDR3 sequence is 14 residues long. The V segment lost 3 bases and the J segment 6 bases; nucleotides outside the gene matches: 4. CDR1 and CDR2 from the germline V gene are SQVTM and ANQGSEA. The CDR3 DNA follows: TGCAGCGTTGACCCTAGCGGGGGGGCGGATACGCAGTATTTT. It codes for CSVDPSGGADTQYF.

The rearrangement joins TRBV6-5 to TRBJ1-2; 7 bases fit TRBD1. With 5 bases clipped from V and 3 bases from J, the junction kept 3 bases outside the gene matches. The CDR3 contains 13 residues. In germline, CDR1 is MNHEY, CDR2 SVGAGI. In DNA, the CDR3 is TGTGCCAGCAGTATTACAGGGGACTATGGCTACACCTTC. This encodes CASSITGDYGYTF.

This clone was recorded only once. The rearrangement links TRBV9 to TRBJ1-1, with a weak D call TRBD1 (5 bases). The germline CDR1 and CDR2 sequences are SGDLS and YYNGEE. V lost 7 bases, J lost 0 bases, and 13 bases lay in between. There are 14 residues in the CDR3. The CDR3 reads CASHKDSMNTEAFF. The CDR3 DNA sequence: TGTGCCAGCCATAAAGACAGTATGAACACTGAAGCTTTCTTT.

The V call is TRBV5-1, the J call TRBJ2-1, with 7 bases fitting TRBD1. The CDR3 covers 15 residues. The ends lost 4 bases at V and 8 bases at J; junction bases unmatched: 12. CDR1 is SGHRS and CDR2 is YFSETQ in the germline V gene. In DNA, the CDR3 is TGCGCCAGCAGCCCAAGGACAGGACCGGTTTATGAGCAGTTCTTC. It translates to CASSPRTGPVYEQFF. Complete variable domain (other parts from reference TRBV5-1 and TRBJ2-1): KAGVTQTPRYLIKTRGQQVTLSCSPISGHRSVSWYQQTPGQGLQFLFEYFSETQRNKGNFPGRFSGRQFSNSRSEMNVSTLELGDSALYLCASSPRTGPVYEQFFGPGTRLTVL.

The genes are TRBV2 and TRBJ2-3, with a weak D call TRBD1 (5 bases). The CDR3 covers 16 residues. Trimming took 8 bases from V and 1 from J, leaving 19 bases between them. The V gene's germline CDR1 is SNHLY and CDR2 FYNNEI. CDR3 nucleotides: TGTGCCAGCTATAGAAGGGGAAAGAGTGGCACAGATACGCAGTATTTT. This codes for CASYRRGKSGTDTQYF.

V usage is TRBV7-9 and J usage is TRBJ2-7; 8 bases map to TRBD1. The V gene end was trimmed by 0 bases and the J gene end by 5 bases; junction bases not matched to a gene: 3. This CDR3 contains 14 residues. The germline CDR1 and CDR2 sequences are SEHNR and FQNEAQ (reference sequence). The CDR3 region has the DNA TGTGCCAGCAGCTTAGCCAGGACAGGGAACGAGCAGTACTTC. It is translated as CASSLARTGNEQYF.

V and J are TRBV5-1 and TRBJ1-3, with 9 bases fitting TRBD1. Germline assignment: CDR1 SGHRS and CDR2 YFSETQ. J was trimmed by 4 bases and V by 1 base; bases with no gene match: 6. The CDR3 runs to 16 residues. DNA of the CDR3: TGCGCCAGCAGCTTGTGGACAGGGGAGGCGGGAAACACCATATATTTT. This encodes CASSLWTGEAGNTIYF.

This chain uses TRBV5-3 with TRBJ1-5; TRBD1 is a possible D gene (6 bases). TRBV5-3 is sorted into the ORF group, with uncertain function. The CDR3 runs to 15 residues. Trimming took off 0 bases at V and 8 bases at J, with 15 bases between the two ends. The CDR3 nucleotides read TGTGCCAGAAGCTTGGTAATATGGCCAGGGGAGCCCCAGCATTTT. This encodes CARSLVIWPGEPQHF.